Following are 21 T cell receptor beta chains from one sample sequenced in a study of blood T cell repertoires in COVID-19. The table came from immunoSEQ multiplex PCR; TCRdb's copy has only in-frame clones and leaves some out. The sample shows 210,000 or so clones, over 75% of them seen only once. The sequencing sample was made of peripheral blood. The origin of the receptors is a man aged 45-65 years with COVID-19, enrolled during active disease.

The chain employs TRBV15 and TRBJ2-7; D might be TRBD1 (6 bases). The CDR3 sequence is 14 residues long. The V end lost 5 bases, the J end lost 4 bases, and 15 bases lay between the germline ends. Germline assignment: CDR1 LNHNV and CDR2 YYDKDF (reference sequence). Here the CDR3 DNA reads TGTGCCACCAGCGGATCCGGGACATCATACGAGCAGTACTTC. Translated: CATSGSGTSYEQYF.

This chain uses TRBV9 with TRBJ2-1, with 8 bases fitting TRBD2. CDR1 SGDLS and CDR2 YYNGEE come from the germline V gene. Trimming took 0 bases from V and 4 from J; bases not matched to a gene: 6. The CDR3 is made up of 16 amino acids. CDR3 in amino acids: CASSVEGGGPYNEQFF. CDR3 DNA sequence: TGTGCCAGCAGCGTAGAGGGCGGGGGGCCATACAATGAGCAGTTCTTC.

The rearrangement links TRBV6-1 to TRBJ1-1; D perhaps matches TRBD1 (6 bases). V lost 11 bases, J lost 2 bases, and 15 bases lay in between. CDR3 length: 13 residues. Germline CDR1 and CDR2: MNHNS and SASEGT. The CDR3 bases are TGTGCCGCCATCACAGGGACCAACACTGAAGCTTTCTTT. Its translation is CAAITGTNTEAFF.

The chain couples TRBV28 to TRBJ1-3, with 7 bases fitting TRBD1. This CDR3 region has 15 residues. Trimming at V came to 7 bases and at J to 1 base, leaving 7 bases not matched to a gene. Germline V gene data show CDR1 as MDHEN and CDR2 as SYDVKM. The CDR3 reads CASTRQGMSGNTIYF. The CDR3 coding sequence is TGTGCCAGCACCAGACAGGGAATGTCTGGAAACACCATATATTTT. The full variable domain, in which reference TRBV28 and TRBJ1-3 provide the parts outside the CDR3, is DVKVTQSSRYLVKRTGEKVFLECVQDMDHENMFWYRQDPGLGLRLIYFSYDVKMKEKGDIPEGYSVSREKKERFSLILESASTNQTSMYLCASTRQGMSGNTIYFGEGSWLTVV.

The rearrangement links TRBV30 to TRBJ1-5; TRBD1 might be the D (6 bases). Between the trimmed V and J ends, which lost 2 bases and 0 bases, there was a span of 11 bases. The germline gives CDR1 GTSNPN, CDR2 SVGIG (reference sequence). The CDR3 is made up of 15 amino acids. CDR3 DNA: TGTGCCTGGAGTAAGGGGGTTGCTAGCAATCAGCCCCAGCATTTT. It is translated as CAWSKGVASNQPQHF.

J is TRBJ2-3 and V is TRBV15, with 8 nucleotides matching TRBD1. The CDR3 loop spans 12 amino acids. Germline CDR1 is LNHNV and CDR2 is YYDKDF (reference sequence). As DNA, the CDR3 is TGTGCAGGACAGGGAGAAGAGGATACGCAGTATTTT. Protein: CAGQGEEDTQYF.

CDR3 in DNA: TGTGCCTGGAGTACCCAGGGTTCTCAGCCCCAGCATTTT. Encoded protein: CAWSTQGSQPQHF. This chain uses TRBV30 with TRBJ1-5; the D gene is possibly TRBD1 (5 bases). This CDR3 contains 13 residues. V lost 2 bases, J lost 6 bases, and 11 bases lay in between. The germline gives CDR1 GTSNPN, CDR2 SVGIG (reference sequence). Supplemented by reference TRBV30 and TRBJ1-5, the full variable domain reads SQTIHQWPATLVQPVGSPLSLECTVEGTSNPNLYWYRQAAGRGLQLLFYSVGIGQISSEVPQNLSASRPQDRQFILSSKKLLLSDSGFYLCAWSTQGSQPQHFGDGTRLSIL.

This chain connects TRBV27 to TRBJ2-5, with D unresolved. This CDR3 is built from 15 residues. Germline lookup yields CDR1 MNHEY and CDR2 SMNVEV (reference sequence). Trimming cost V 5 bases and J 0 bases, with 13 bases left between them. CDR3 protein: CASSPQAMYQETQYF. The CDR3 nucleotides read TGTGCCAGCAGTCCCCAGGCCATGTACCAAGAGACCCAGTACTTC.

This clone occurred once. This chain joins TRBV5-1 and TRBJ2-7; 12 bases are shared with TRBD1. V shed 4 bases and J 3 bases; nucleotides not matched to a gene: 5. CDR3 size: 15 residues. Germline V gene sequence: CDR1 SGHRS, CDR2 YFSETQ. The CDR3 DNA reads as TGCGCCAGCAGCGGAGGGACAGGGGGCATCTACGAGCAGTACTTC. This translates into CASSGGTGGIYEQYF.

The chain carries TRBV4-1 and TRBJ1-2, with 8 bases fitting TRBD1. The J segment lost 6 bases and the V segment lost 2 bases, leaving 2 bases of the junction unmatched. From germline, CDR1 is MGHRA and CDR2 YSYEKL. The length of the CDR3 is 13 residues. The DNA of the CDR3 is TGCGCCAGCAGCCAAAAGACAGGGGATGGCTACACCTTC. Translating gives CASSQKTGDGYTF.

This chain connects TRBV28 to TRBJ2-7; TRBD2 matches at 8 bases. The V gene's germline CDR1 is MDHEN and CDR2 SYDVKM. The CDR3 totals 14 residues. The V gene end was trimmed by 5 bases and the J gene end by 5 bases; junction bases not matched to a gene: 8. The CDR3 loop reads CASSTFGGVNEQYF. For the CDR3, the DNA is TGTGCCAGCAGTACCTTCGGGGGGGTCAACGAGCAGTACTTC.

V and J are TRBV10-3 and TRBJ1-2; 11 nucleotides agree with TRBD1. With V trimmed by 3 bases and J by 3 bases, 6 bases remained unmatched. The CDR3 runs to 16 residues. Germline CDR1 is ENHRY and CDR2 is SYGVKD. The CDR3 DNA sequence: TGTGCCATCAGTGACCGGGACAGGGGGTTTGACTATGGCTACACCTTC. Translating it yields CAISDRDRGFDYGYTF.

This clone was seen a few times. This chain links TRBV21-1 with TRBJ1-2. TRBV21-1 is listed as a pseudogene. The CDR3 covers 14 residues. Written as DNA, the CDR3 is TGTGCCAGCAGCAAGCCGGCGGGGAACTATGGCTACACCTTC. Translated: CASSKPAGNYGYTF.

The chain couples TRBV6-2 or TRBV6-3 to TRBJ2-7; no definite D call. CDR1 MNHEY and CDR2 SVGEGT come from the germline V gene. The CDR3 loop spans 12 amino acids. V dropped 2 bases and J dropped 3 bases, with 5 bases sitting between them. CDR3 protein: CASSYSRYEQYF. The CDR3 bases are TGTGCCAGCAGTTACAGCCGCTACGAGCAGTACTTC.

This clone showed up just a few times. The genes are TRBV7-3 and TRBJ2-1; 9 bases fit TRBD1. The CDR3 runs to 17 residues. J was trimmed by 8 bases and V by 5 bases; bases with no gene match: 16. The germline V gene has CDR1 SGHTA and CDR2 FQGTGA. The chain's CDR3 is CASSNSPPGTGTDEQFF. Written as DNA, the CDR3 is TGTGCCAGCAGCAATTCCCCCCCCGGGACAGGGACGGATGAGCAGTTCTTC.

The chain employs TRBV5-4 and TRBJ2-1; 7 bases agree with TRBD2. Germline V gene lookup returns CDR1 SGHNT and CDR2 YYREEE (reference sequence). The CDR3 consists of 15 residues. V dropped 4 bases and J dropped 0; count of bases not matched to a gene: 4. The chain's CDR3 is CASSVGGISYNEQFF. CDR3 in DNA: TGTGCCAGCAGCGTCGGGGGGATCTCCTACAATGAGCAGTTCTTC.

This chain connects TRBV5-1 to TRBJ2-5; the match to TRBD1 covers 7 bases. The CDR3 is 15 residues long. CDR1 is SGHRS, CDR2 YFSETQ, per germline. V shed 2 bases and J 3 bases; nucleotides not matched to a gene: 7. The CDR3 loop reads CASSLSTGSKETQYF. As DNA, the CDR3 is TGCGCCAGCAGCTTATCGACAGGGTCTAAAGAGACCCAGTACTTC.

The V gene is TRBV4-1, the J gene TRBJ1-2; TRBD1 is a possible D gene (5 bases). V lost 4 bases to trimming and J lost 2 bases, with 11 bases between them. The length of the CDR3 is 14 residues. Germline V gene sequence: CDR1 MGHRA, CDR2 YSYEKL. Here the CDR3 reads CASSLSGRNYGYTF. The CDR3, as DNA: TGCGCCAGCAGCCTGTCAGGGCGGAACTATGGCTACACCTTC.

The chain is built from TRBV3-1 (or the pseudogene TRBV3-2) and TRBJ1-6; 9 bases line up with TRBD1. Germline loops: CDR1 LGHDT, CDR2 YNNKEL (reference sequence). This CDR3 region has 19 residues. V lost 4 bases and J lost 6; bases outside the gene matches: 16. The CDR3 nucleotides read TGTGCCAGCAGCCTGTACCGGGACAGGGTGCGTAGGCGTAATTCACCCCTCCACTTT. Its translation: CASSLYRDRVRRRNSPLHF.

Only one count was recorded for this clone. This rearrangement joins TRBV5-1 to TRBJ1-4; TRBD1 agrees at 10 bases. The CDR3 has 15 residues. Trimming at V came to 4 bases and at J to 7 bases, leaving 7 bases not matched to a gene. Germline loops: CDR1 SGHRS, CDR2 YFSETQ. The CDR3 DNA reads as TGCGCCAGCAGCCAAAACGGGGACAGGGGTGAAAAACTGTTTTTT. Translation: CASSQNGDRGEKLFF.

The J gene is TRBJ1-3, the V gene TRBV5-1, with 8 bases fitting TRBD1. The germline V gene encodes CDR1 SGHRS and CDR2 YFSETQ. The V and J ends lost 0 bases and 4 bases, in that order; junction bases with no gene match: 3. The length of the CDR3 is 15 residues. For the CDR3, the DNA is TGCGCCAGCAGCTTGGGGGACAGGTCCGGAAACACCATATATTTT. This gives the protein CASSLGDRSGNTIYF.